This TCR beta chain comes out of a study of shared clonotypes between healthy human individuals. The study, taken as a whole, reports: A limitation of the genetic and exposure-history diversity represented arose from few donors.

On sorted subsets, replicate PCRs used 200 to 250 ng DNA, or tens of thousands of T cell genomes. Assay: immunoSEQ multiplex PCR; the TCRdb copy retains only in-frame clones and omits some. In the table there are roughly 2 million clones, almost 96% of which are singletons. As concerns this clone: What it binds is not known.

Sequencing was performed on naive CD4+ T cells sorted from blood. The sample's subset: CD45RA+ positively selected. The receptor was derived from a man aged 18 to 30 in good health.

CDR3: CASSVRQGKPQHF. DNA for the CDR3: TGTGCCAGCAGCGTAAGACAGGGTAAGCCCCAGCATTTT. This chain links TRBV7-2 with TRBJ1-5; 7 bases match TRBD1. V was pared by 5 bases and J by 8 bases, with 6 bases of the junction left unmatched. Germline V CDR1 and CDR2: SGHTA, FQGNSA. CDR3 length: 13 amino acids. Drawing the rest from reference TRBV7-2 and TRBJ1-5, the complete variable domain is GAGVSQSPSNKVTEKGKDVELRCDPISGHTALYWYRQSLGQGLEFLIYFQGNSAPDKSGLPSDRFSAERTGGSVSTLTIQRTQQEDSAVYLCASSVRQGKPQHFGDGTRLSIL.